One sample yielded the 22 T cell receptor beta chains listed below, sequenced in a study of early T cells in non-severe SARS-CoV-2 infection. TCRdb redid the calling of the 5' RACE reads with MiXCR, one entry per CDR3 protein. The table has some 30,000 distinct CDR3 sequences, under 6.5% seen once. Input material: whole blood. These receptors all stem from an adult who was a healthcare worker with PCR-confirmed SARS-CoV-2 infection or an uninfected control (not recorded which).

This clonotype has more than one count but fewer than ten. The chain employs TRBV3-2 and TRBJ1-6; the table's D call, TRBD1, was not checked against the DNA. TRBV3-2 is noted as a pseudogene. This CDR3 has 18 residues. For the CDR3, the DNA is TGTGCCAGCAGCCAAGATCCTCCCACCGGGGCCTATAATTCACCCCTCCACTTT. Amino acid sequence: CASSQDPPTGAYNSPLHF.

This clonotype appeared many times. The V gene is TRBV20-1, the J gene TRBJ2-5; 8 bases fit TRBD1. The germline CDR1 and CDR2 sequences are DFQATT and SNEGSKA (reference sequence). This CDR3 region has 13 residues. Unmatched junction bases numbered 6, after V lost 5 bases and J lost 4 bases. CDR3: CSARTGGIETQYF. In DNA form, the CDR3 reads TGCAGTGCTCGAACAGGGGGTATAGAGACCCAGTACTTC.

This clonotype has a count of ten or more. This chain's CDR3 is CASSPRTSGEYTDTQYF. The CDR3 DNA is TGTGCCAGCAGCCCACGGACTAGCGGGGAATACACAGATACGCAGTATTTT. The rearrangement links TRBV7-9 to TRBJ2-3; 12 bases are shared with TRBD2. CDR3 length: 17 amino acids. Trimming removed 5 bases from V and 2 bases from J; junction bases left unmatched: 8. Germline values: CDR1 SEHNR, CDR2 FQNEAQ (reference sequence).

The chain is built from TRBV11-2 and TRBJ2-7; 10 nucleotides match TRBD1. The CDR3 has 15 residues. Germline CDR1 and CDR2: SGHAT and FQNNGV. Losses at the gene ends were 5 bases for V and 4 bases for J; bases not matched to a gene: 8. CDR3 protein: CASSHQTGGLYEQYF. The CDR3 region has the DNA TGTGCCAGCAGCCACCAGACAGGGGGCTTGTACGAGCAGTACTTC.

In its sample, this clonotype is medium-sized. The rearrangement links TRBV9 to TRBJ1-1; 8 bases align to TRBD1. With 3 bases clipped from V and 6 bases from J, the junction kept 16 bases outside the gene matches. Germline values: CDR1 SGDLS, CDR2 YYNGEE. CDR3 length: 17 amino acids. The CDR3 sequence: CASSASGQGARVSEAFF. The CDR3 DNA reads TGTGCCAGCAGCGCCAGCGGCCAGGGGGCGCGGGTGTCTGAAGCTTTCTTT.

This clonotype has ten or more counts. V is TRBV7-6 and J is TRBJ2-1; 11 positions agree with TRBD2. V lost 4 bases and J lost 8; bases outside the gene matches: 10. The germline V gene has CDR1 SGHVS and CDR2 FNYEAQ. The CDR3 contains 16 residues. As DNA, the CDR3 is TGTGCCAGCAGCTCTCCCCGGGGACTAGCGGTCTATGAGCAGTTCTTC. This codes for CASSSPRGLAVYEQFF.

This clonotype was seen more than once but under ten times. The rearrangement joins TRBV10-3 to TRBJ2-4; the match to TRBD1 covers 8 bases. The CDR3 sequence is 16 residues long. The V segment lost 3 bases and the J segment 0 bases; nucleotides outside the gene matches: 4. CDR1 ENHRY and CDR2 SYGVKD come from the germline V gene. In DNA form, the CDR3 reads TGTGCCATCAGTGATGGGACAGGAATAGCCAAAAACATTCAGTACTTC. It translates to CAISDGTGIAKNIQYF.

This chain uses TRBV10-3 with TRBJ1-1; 9 bases are shared with TRBD1. Per the germline V gene, CDR1 is ENHRY and CDR2 is SYGVKD. J lost 6 bases, V lost 4 bases, and 6 bases had no gene match. The CDR3 length is 14 residues. The CDR3 coding sequence is TGTGCCATCAGTGCTAACCGGGACAGGGCTGAAGCTTTCTTT. Residues: CAISANRDRAEAFF.

This clonotype is medium-sized in the sample. V and J are TRBV7-9 and TRBJ2-7; the D gene is possibly TRBD2 (6 bases). Germline V lookup: CDR1 SEHNR, CDR2 FQNEAQ (reference sequence). Trimming removed 4 bases from V and 4 bases from J, with 8 bases in between. This CDR3 has 12 amino acids. CDR3 nucleotides: TGTGCCAGCAGCTCGGGGGTATACGAGCAGTACTTC. It encodes CASSSGVYEQYF.

This clonotype was seen ten or more times. V usage is TRBV11-2 and J usage is TRBJ2-7, with 8 bases that match TRBD1. From germline, CDR1 is SGHAT and CDR2 FQNNGV. V dropped 4 bases and J dropped 5; count of bases not matched to a gene: 16. The CDR3 extends over 17 amino acids. This CDR3 is CASSSWTGTNLVHEQYF. DNA of the CDR3: TGTGCCAGCAGCTCCTGGACAGGGACGAATTTGGTCCACGAGCAGTACTTC.

This clonotype was detected many times. The genes are TRBV7-6 and TRBJ2-2; D may be TRBD1 (6 bases). The length of the CDR3 is 13 residues. Between the trimmed V and J ends, which lost 11 bases and 2 bases, there was a span of 12 bases. The germline gives CDR1 SGHVS, CDR2 FNYEAQ. CDR3 protein: CAWGPPNTGELFF. The CDR3 DNA reads TGTGCCTGGGGGCCACCTAACACCGGGGAGCTGTTTTTT.

This clonotype was recorded many times. The chain joins TRBV5-4 to TRBJ2-2, with D perhaps matching TRBD1 (5 bases). This CDR3 has 17 amino acids. CDR1 is SGHNT and CDR2 is YYREEE in the germline V gene (reference sequence). The V end was cut by 1 base, the J end by 7 bases, with 20 bases between. The CDR3 sequence: CASSLPAGRKGHGELFF. CDR3 nucleotide sequence: TGTGCCAGCAGCTTGCCTGCAGGAAGAAAGGGGCACGGGGAGCTGTTTTTT.

As to this clonotype: This could be a read error, since a much larger clone is one nucleotide away. This chain links TRBV5-1 with TRBJ2-5; 7 nucleotides agree with TRBD2. The germline V gene encodes CDR1 SGHRS and CDR2 YFSETQ. CDR3 length: 16 residues. DNA of the CDR3: TGCGCCAGCAGCCCACCGGGACTAAAGCACCAAGAGATCCAGTACTTC. Its protein product is CASSPPGLKHQEIQYF.

There are many counts of this clonotype. J is TRBJ2-5 and V is TRBV11-2; 7 bases match TRBD1. V lost 2 bases, J lost 3 bases, and 6 bases stayed unmatched. The CDR3 contains 15 residues. The germline CDR1 and CDR2 sequences are SGHAT and FQNNGV. For the CDR3, the DNA is TGTGCCAGCAGCTTACAGGGGGTTTGGGAAGAGACCCAGTACTTC. Its translation is CASSLQGVWEETQYF.

This clonotype occurred many times. This chain connects TRBV7-2 to TRBJ2-3; D not resolved. The germline CDR1 and CDR2 sequences are SGHTA and FQGNSA. The CDR3 sequence is 17 residues long. V was cut by 1 base and J by 0 bases, with 14 bases left in between. CDR3 amino acids: CASSLVRSDLSTDTQYF. The DNA for the CDR3 is TGTGCCAGCAGCTTAGTCAGGTCAGACTTAAGCACAGATACGCAGTATTTT.

This clonotype was picked up many times. The rearrangement links TRBV6-1 to TRBJ2-7; 7 nucleotides line up with TRBD1. Germline CDR1 and CDR2: MNHNS and SASEGT. The trim removed 0 bases at V and 2 bases at J, leaving 4 bases unmatched. The CDR3 has 15 residues. The CDR3: CASSEAGQTPYEQYF. The CDR3 DNA reads as TGTGCCAGCAGTGAAGCGGGACAGACCCCCTACGAGCAGTACTTC.

This clonotype was found many times. V and J are TRBV15 and TRBJ2-3, with unresolved D. V was clipped by 0 bases and J by 5 bases, with 9 bases between them. CDR3 length: 14 amino acids. Per germline, CDR1 LNHNV and CDR2 YYDKDF (reference sequence). The CDR3 DNA reads TGTGCCACCAGCAGAGATCGGTCGGAAGATACGCAGTATTTT. As protein: CATSRDRSEDTQYF.

This clonotype was picked up many times. This rearrangement joins TRBV6-5 to TRBJ2-7; D may match TRBD1 or TRBD2 (5 bases each). This CDR3 has 15 residues. CDR1 and CDR2 (germline): MNHEY, SVGAGI. V gave up 0 bases and J gave up 2 bases, with 11 bases separating them. This CDR3 reads CASSYSRDGPYEQYF. CDR3 nucleotide sequence: TGTGCCAGCAGTTACTCCCGGGACGGCCCCTACGAGCAGTACTTC.

This clonotype was found a few times. The J gene is TRBJ2-3, the V gene TRBV7-2; TRBD2 matches 8 bases. Per the germline V gene, CDR1 is SGHTA and CDR2 is FQGNSA. Germline trimming cut 6 bases from V and 0 bases from J; bases unmatched to any gene: 8. This CDR3 contains 16 residues. CDR3 sequence (DNA): TGTGCCAGCAGGGCCCGAGCGGGGGTTAGCACAGATACGCAGTATTTT. This codes for CASRARAGVSTDTQYF.

This clonotype was counted many times. The V gene is TRBV19, the J gene TRBJ1-2; D is undetermined. Germline V gives CDR1 LNHDA, CDR2 SQIVND (reference sequence). V was cut by 7 bases and J by 7 bases, with 22 bases left in between. The CDR3 runs 15 residues. The CDR3, as DNA: TGTGCCAGTACCCCCCGCCCGCTAGGGCTGGGTGGCTACACCTTC. Amino acid sequence: CASTPRPLGLGGYTF.

This clonotype was observed a few times. The chain uses TRBV7-2 and TRBJ1-2; TRBD1 aligns across 9 bases. Unmatched junction bases numbered 7, after V lost 3 bases and J lost 8 bases. The germline V gene encodes CDR1 SGHTA and CDR2 FQGNSA. There are 14 residues in the CDR3. The CDR3 region is CASSLGGTGRGYTF. The CDR3 DNA is TGTGCCAGCAGCTTGGGGGGGACAGGGCGAGGCTACACCTTC.

The sample holds a few counts of this clonotype. The chain is built from TRBV2 and TRBJ1-2, with D possibly matching TRBD1 (6 bases). Germline V lookup: CDR1 SNHLY, CDR2 FYNNEI. The ends were cut back, 7 bases at V and 2 bases at J, with 11 bases in the middle. The CDR3 length is 13 residues. CDR3 in DNA: TGTGCCAGCAACTCGGACAGCAACTATGGCTACACCTTC. Translating gives CASNSDSNYGYTF.